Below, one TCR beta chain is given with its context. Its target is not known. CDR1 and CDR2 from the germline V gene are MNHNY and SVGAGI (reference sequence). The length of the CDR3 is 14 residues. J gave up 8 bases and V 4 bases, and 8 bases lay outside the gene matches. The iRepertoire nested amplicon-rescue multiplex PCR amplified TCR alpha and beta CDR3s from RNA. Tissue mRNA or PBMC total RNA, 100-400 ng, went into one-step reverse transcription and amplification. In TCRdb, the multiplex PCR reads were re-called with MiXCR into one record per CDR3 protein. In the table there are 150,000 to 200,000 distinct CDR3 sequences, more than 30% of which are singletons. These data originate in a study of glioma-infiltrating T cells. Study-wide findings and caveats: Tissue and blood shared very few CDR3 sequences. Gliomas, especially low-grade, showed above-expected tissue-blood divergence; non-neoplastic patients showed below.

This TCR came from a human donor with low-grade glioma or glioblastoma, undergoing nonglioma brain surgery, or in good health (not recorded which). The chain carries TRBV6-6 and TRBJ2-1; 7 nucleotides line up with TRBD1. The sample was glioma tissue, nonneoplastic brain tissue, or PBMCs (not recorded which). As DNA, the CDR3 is TGTGCCAGCAGTTCCGGGACAGACTCCTATGAGCAGTTCTTC. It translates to CASSSGTDSYEQFF.